The next 7 T cell receptor beta chains were all read from a single sample in a study of T cell repertoires in cytomegalovirus infection (dated by TCRdb to the late 2010s). The sequencer was an Illumina HiSeq 1500. TCRdb applied fastp at Q25 and MiXCR to the public reads, then kept only in-frame beta chains. For every CDR3 protein sequence, its rows merge into one entry that carries the most common genes and DNA. This sample lists approximately 130,000 distinct CDR3 sequences; roughly 8.2% were detected once. Over 9% of the sample rests with the top ten. The sample was PBMCs. All receptors come from a human donor in good health (CMV status not recorded). Some clones in this sample may be carry-over from other donors' samples.

Comments on this clonotype: Given a much more abundant clone one base away, this may be a read error. In DNA form, the CDR3 reads TGTGCCAGCAGTGGACAGGATCTTTACAATGAGCAGTACTTC. This gives the protein CASSGQDLYNEQYF. The genes are TRBV2 and TRBJ2-1, with D maybe TRBD1 (6 bases). The J call may be wrong; the DNA end is better matched by TRBJ2-7. This CDR3 has 14 residues. Germline CDR1 SNHLY, CDR2 FYNNEI.

This clonotype was recorded at least ten times. The V and J genes are TRBV5-4 and TRBJ2-3, with D unresolved. The V end was cut by 4 bases, the J end by 9 bases, with 12 bases between. Germline lookup yields CDR1 SGHNT and CDR2 YYREEE (reference sequence). This CDR3 spans 12 amino acids. In DNA, the CDR3 is TGTGCCAGCAGCACCGGACCGAAAACGCAGTATTTT. Protein: CASSTGPKTQYF.

This clonotype appeared many times. The chain couples TRBV27 to TRBJ1-5, with D tentatively TRBD1 (6 bases). Trimming removed 6 bases at V and 1 base at J, with 10 bases between. The V gene's germline CDR1 is MNHEY and CDR2 SMNVEV (reference sequence). This CDR3 has 14 amino acids. CDR3 sequence: CASSRTVSNQPQHF. The CDR3 DNA is TGTGCCAGCAGCCGGACAGTGAGCAATCAGCCCCAGCATTTT.

The chain couples TRBV19 to TRBJ2-5; no clear D gene. There are 12 residues in the CDR3. Trimming shortened V by 6 bases and J by 5 bases, and 10 bases separated the two germline ends. The V gene's germline CDR1 is LNHDA and CDR2 SQIVND (reference sequence). CDR3 nucleotide sequence: TGTGCCAGTAGCCGAAAAGGGGAGACCCAGTACTTC. This sequence encodes CASSRKGETQYF.

The table lists this clonotype with many counts. The J gene is TRBJ2-1, the V gene TRBV6-6; TRBD2 matches at 9 bases. V lost 0 bases and J lost 0; bases outside the gene matches: 9. The CDR3 is 19 amino acids. Germline V gene lookup returns CDR1 MNHNY and CDR2 SVGAGI (reference sequence). The CDR3 DNA is TGTGCCAGCAGTTACTCGAGACTAGCGGTCCTTGACTCCTACAATGAGCAGTTCTTC. It codes for CASSYSRLAVLDSYNEQFF.

This clonotype was found many times. V gene TRBV11-2 combines with J gene TRBJ2-1; D is possibly TRBD2 (5 bases). CDR1 and CDR2 (germline): SGHAT, FQNNGV. This CDR3 region has 15 residues. The V end lost 6 bases, the J end lost 1 base, and 13 bases lay between the germline ends. The CDR3 bases are TGTGCCAGCAGTCCTACTAGAAGGTCCTACAATGAGCAGTTCTTC. Encoded protein: CASSPTRRSYNEQFF.

This clonotype was counted ten times or more. The rearrangement links TRBV7-3 to TRBJ2-1, with D possibly being TRBD2 (7 bases). The CDR3 runs 15 residues. The V and J ends lost 5 bases and 2 bases respectively, with 13 bases between them. CDR1 and CDR2 (germline): SGHTA, FQGTGA. CDR3 loop: CASSPDSGAYNEQFF. In DNA form, the CDR3 reads TGTGCCAGCAGCCCGGACAGCGGGGCCTACAATGAGCAGTTCTTC.